Given below is one T cell receptor (beta chain) in context. The data are from a study of technical replicates of blood from several donors. The germline V gene has CDR1 SGHTA and CDR2 FQGTGA. The CDR3 is 16 residues long. Trimming removed 5 bases from V and 2 bases from J; junction bases left unmatched: 8. TCRdb's table, derived via immunoSEQ multiplex PCR, lists solely in-frame clones and lacks some. This repertoire shows 80,000 or so clones, 95% to 99% found once; its top ten account for 0.22%. The rearrangement uses TRBV7-3 and TRBJ2-5; the match to TRBD2 covers 10 bases. The sequence came from a human donor in good health. Sequenced material: T cells isolated from PBMCs. CDR3: CASSPLAGVGQETQYF. The CDR3 DNA reads as TGTGCCAGCAGCCCCCTAGCGGGAGTAGGGCAAGAGACCCAGTACTTC.